The 8 T cell receptor beta chains below come from one sample, sequenced in a study of immune evolution from preneoplasia to lung adenocarcinoma (dated by TCRdb to about 2021). Libraries came from the immunoSEQ multiplex PCR assay. TCRdb obtained this table from immuneACCESS and retained in-frame rearrangements with V and J assigned. These tables miss some clones; where compared with another copy, unresolved V genes account for less than half of the shortfall, and the remainder is unexplained. In all, the sample holds a few thousand clones, and around 78% of those were seen once. The ten biggest clones cover around 12% of the sample. The source material was FFPE lung adenocarcinoma in situ tissue. According to the study, the label for this sample's cell subset or site signals: preinvasive adenocarcinoma in situ (AIS). The receptors were sampled from a person aged 55-80 years with lung adenocarcinoma.

The chain combines TRBV7-6 with TRBJ2-1; 9 bases agree with TRBD2. In germline, CDR1 is SGHVS, CDR2 FNYEAQ. The V and J ends lost 5 bases and 0 bases, in that order; junction bases with no gene match: 5. CDR3 length equals 16 residues. CDR3 loop: CASSPLAGSSYNEQFF. In nucleotides, the CDR3 is TGTGCCAGCAGCCCCCTAGCGGGGAGCTCCTACAATGAGCAGTTCTTC. The entire variable domain, with the rest obtained from reference TRBV7-6 and TRBJ2-1, is as follows: GAGVSQSPRYKVTKRGQDVALRCDPISGHVSLYWYRQALGQGPEFLTYFNYEAQQDKSGLPNDRFSAERPEGSISTLTIQRTEQRDSAMYRCASSPLAGSSYNEQFFGPGTRLTVL.

This clone was detected a few times. The chain recombines TRBV11-2 with TRBJ2-3; D may be TRBD2 (6 bases). CDR3 length: 16 residues. V was pared by 1 base and J by 2 bases, with 13 bases between. Germline V CDR1 and CDR2: SGHAT, FQNNGV. CDR3: CASSLGARLDTDTQYF. In DNA form, the CDR3 reads TGTGCCAGCAGCTTAGGCGCTCGACTAGACACAGATACGCAGTATTTT.

This clone was observed a few times. The gene calls are TRBV7-9 and TRBJ2-5; 8 bases line up with TRBD2. There are 15 residues in the CDR3. The trim removed 5 bases at V and 2 bases at J, leaving 7 bases unmatched. Germline assignment: CDR1 SEHNR and CDR2 FQNEAQ (reference sequence). The CDR3, as DNA: TGTGCCAGCAGCCGGAAAATAGCGGGGCAAGAGACCCAGTACTTC. Amino acids: CASSRKIAGQETQYF.

The count of this clone is one. The chain links TRBV7-9 to TRBJ2-7; D possibly corresponds to TRBD1 (6 bases). The CDR3 sequence is 17 residues long. Germline V gives CDR1 SEHNR, CDR2 FQNEAQ (reference sequence). With 4 bases removed from V and 1 base from J, the gap between germline ends came to 20 bases. The CDR3 region is CASSSTEVTGNSYEQYF. The DNA of the CDR3 is TGTGCCAGCAGCTCAACCGAAGTTACAGGGAATTCCTACGAGCAGTACTTC.

This chain links TRBV7-9 with TRBJ2-7; 8 bases map to TRBD1. The CDR3 contains 14 residues. After removal of 3 bases from V and 1 base from J, the junction contained 2 bases not matched to a gene. Germline CDR1 reads SEHNR; CDR2 reads FQNEAQ (reference sequence). CDR3 nucleotide sequence: TGTGCCAGCAGCTTGGGACAGGATTCCTACGAGCAGTACTTC. This sequence encodes CASSLGQDSYEQYF. The full variable domain, in which reference TRBV7-9 and TRBJ2-7 provide the parts outside the CDR3, is DTGVSQNPRHKITKRGQNVTFRCDPISEHNRLYWYRQTLGQGPEFLTYFQNEAQLEKSRLLSDRFSAERPKGSFSTLEIQRTEQGDSAMYLCASSLGQDSYEQYFGPGTRLTVT.

This clone was picked up a small number of times. Other DNA sequences in the same sample also yield this CDR3. The chain couples TRBV29-1 to TRBJ2-1; D gene ambiguous. Germline-derived CDR1 and CDR2 are SQVTM and ANQGSEA. This CDR3 spans 11 amino acids. Trimming cost V 1 base and J 3 bases, with 1 base left between them. DNA of the CDR3: TGCAGCGTTGAAGGCTACAATGAGCAGTTCTTC. Its protein product is CSVEGYNEQFF.

The chain joins TRBV7-3 to TRBJ2-2, with TRBD1 as a possible D gene (6 bases). Germline CDR1 SGHTA, CDR2 FQGTGA. V was pared by 4 bases and J by 2 bases, with 14 bases between. This CDR3 region has 16 residues. The CDR3 nucleotides are TGTGCCAGCAGCTCGTATACAGGGTACAACACCGGGGAGCTGTTTTTT. Translating gives CASSSYTGYNTGELFF.

This rearrangement joins TRBV19 to TRBJ2-7, with D possibly matching TRBD1 (7 bases). Between the trimmed V and J ends, which lost 6 bases and 5 bases, there was a span of 14 bases. Germline CDR1 LNHDA, CDR2 SQIVND (reference sequence). CDR3 size: 13 residues. CDR3 region: CASRATGRNEQYF. DNA for the CDR3: TGTGCCAGTAGGGCGACAGGGAGGAACGAGCAGTACTTC.